The clone carrying this T cell receptor beta chain appeared a few times. A read error may account for a junction end that differs from germline. This CDR3 spans 12 amino acids. Germline V gene sequence: CDR1 SGHNT, CDR2 YYREEE (reference sequence). This sample was taken from a study of blood T cell repertoires in COVID-19. Whole-study context: Researchers got acute and convalescent COVID-19 samples from the United States, Italy and Spain.

Produced via immunoSEQ multiplex PCR; TCRdb's table is partial and in-frame only. The sample holds 200,000 to 250,000 clones, more than 85% seen once. The V gene is TRBV5-4, the J gene TRBJ2-1; D call uncertain. The receptor comes from a woman between 25 and 40 years old who had recovered from COVID-19. The sequencing sample was made of PBMCs or T cells enriched from blood (not recorded which). The CDR3, as DNA: TGTGCCAGCAGTTTGGAATGGCATGAGCAGTTCTTC. Translating gives CASSLEWHEQFF.